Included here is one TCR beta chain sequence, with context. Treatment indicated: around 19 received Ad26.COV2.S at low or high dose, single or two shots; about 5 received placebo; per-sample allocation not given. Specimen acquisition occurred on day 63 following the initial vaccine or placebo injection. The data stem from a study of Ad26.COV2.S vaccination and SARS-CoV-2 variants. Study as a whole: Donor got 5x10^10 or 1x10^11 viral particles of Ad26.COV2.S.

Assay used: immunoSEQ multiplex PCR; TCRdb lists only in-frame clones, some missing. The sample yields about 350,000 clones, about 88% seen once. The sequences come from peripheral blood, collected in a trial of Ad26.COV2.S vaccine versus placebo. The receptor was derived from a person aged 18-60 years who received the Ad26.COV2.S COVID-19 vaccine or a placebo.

The CDR3 region is CASSLKGFTEAFF. CDR3 DNA sequence: TGTGCCAGCAGTTTAAAGGGGTTTACTGAAGCTTTCTTT. The chain employs TRBV12-3 or TRBV12-4 and TRBJ1-1; TRBD1 is a possible D gene (5 bases). Between the trimmed V and J ends, which lost 2 bases and 5 bases, there was a span of 9 bases. This CDR3 spans 13 amino acids.